The source of this T cell receptor beta chain is a study of T cell responses to AZD1222 COVID-19 vaccine. Comments on this clone: Its antigen is not identified.

Findings and caveats of the study: At baseline, seropositivity was found in only a handful of AZD1222 recipients. The donor cohort was predominantly white British with a female majority, and clonal diversity may have been underestimated.

Germline lookup yields CDR1 LNHDA and CDR2 SQIVND (reference sequence). V was cut by 4 bases and J by 0 bases, with 6 bases left in between. The CDR3 contains 14 residues. Profiling relied on immunoSEQ multiplex PCR, and the TCRdb table lists in-frame clones only, not all of them. This sample yields about 100,000 clones, of which about 83% are seen a single time; 15% to 20% belongs to the top ten. The chain is built from TRBV19 and TRBJ1-4; D might be TRBD1 (5 bases). The sequence came from an adult in good health. The specimen was peripheral blood, collected on day 0 of AZD1222 vaccination. CDR3 residues: CASSRGATNEKLFF. CDR3 DNA: TGTGCCAGTAGTAGGGGGGCAACTAATGAAAAACTGTTTTTT.